The entry below gives a single T cell receptor (beta chain) sequence along with its context. Its antigen is as yet unknown. The data originate from a study of shared clonotypes between healthy human individuals. Findings and limits, study-wide: Unshared clonotypes carried lower generation probabilities than those common to all four donors.

This table comes from immunoSEQ multiplex PCR, and its TCRdb copy is limited to in-frame clones, with some not included. This table has under 350,000 clones, roughly 84% appearing once. Germline loops: CDR1 SEHNR, CDR2 FQNEAQ (reference sequence). The CDR3 is made up of 15 amino acids. The trim removed 3 bases at V and 7 bases at J, leaving 7 bases unmatched. Sequenced sample: memory CD8+ T cells sorted from blood. Noted subset: CD45RO+ cells pooled with CCR7-negative TemRA cells. This clonotype originated in a man aged 18 to 30 in good health. The V and J genes are TRBV7-9 and TRBJ2-7; 12 bases map to TRBD1. The CDR3 is CASSFPGQGAREQYF. CDR3 in DNA: TGTGCCAGCAGCTTCCCGGGACAGGGGGCGCGGGAGCAGTACTTC.